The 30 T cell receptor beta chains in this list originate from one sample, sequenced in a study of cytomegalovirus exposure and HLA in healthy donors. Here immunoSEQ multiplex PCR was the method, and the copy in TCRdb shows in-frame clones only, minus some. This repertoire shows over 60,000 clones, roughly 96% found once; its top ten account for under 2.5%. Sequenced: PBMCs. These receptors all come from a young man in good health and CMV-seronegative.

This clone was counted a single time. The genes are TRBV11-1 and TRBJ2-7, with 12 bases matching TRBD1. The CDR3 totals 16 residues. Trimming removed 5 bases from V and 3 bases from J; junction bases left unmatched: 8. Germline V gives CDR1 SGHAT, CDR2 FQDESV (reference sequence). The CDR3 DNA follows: TGTGCCAGCAGCCCCGGGACAGGGGGCTCTCGCTACGAGCAGTACTTC. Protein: CASSPGTGGSRYEQYF.

The CDR3, as DNA: TGCGCCAGCAGCCAAGATAACAGCCCTGAAGCTTTCTTT. Its protein product is CASSQDNSPEAFF. This chain links TRBV4-1 with TRBJ1-1; no clear D. The CDR3 covers 13 residues. Deletions cut 0 bases from V and 6 bases from J, with 8 bases between. Germline loops: CDR1 MGHRA, CDR2 YSYEKL.

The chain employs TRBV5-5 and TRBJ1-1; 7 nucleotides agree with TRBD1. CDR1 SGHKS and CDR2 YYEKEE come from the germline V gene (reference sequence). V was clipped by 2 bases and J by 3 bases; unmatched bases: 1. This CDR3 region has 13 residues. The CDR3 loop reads CASSFTGDTEAFF. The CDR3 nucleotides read TGTGCCAGCAGCTTCACAGGGGACACTGAAGCTTTCTTT.

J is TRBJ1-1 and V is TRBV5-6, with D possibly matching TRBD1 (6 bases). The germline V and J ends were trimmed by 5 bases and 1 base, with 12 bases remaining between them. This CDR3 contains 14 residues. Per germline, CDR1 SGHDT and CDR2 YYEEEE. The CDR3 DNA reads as TGTGCCAGCAGTGGTCAGGGGAAGAACACTGAAGCTTTCTTT. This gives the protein CASSGQGKNTEAFF.

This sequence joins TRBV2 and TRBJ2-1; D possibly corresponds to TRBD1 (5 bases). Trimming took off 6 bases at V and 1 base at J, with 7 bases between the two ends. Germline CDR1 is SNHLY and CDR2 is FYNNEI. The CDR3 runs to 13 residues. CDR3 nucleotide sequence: TGTGCCAGCAGGCAGGGTTCCTACAATGAGCAGTTCTTC. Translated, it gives CASRQGSYNEQFF.

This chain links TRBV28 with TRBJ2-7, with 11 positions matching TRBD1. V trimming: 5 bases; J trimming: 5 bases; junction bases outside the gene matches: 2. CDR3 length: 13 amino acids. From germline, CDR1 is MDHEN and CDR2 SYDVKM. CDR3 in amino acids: CASSRTGGDEQYF. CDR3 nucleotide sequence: TGTGCCAGCAGTCGGACAGGGGGCGACGAGCAGTACTTC.

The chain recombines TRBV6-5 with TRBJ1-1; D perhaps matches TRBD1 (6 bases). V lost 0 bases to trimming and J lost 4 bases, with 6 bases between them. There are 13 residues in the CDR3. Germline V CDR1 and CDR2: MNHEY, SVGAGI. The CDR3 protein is CASSYSGATEAFF. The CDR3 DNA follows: TGTGCCAGCAGTTACTCGGGGGCCACTGAAGCTTTCTTT.

The CDR3 region is CAISDRTGTRFYEQYF. The CDR3 DNA sequence: TGTGCCATCAGTGATCGTACCGGGACACGTTTCTACGAGCAGTACTTC. V usage is TRBV10-3 and J usage is TRBJ2-7, with D perhaps matching TRBD1 (6 bases). This CDR3 is 16 amino acids long. Per the germline V gene, CDR1 is ENHRY and CDR2 is SYGVKD. V lost 3 bases and J lost 3, with 18 bases in between.

The CDR3 sequence is CASSTGGQGNEKLFF. Written as DNA, the CDR3 is TGTGCCAGCTCCACAGGGGGACAGGGTAATGAAAAACTGTTTTTT. The rearrangement uses TRBV28 and TRBJ1-4; TRBD1 matches 9 bases. Germline CDR1 reads MDHEN; CDR2 reads SYDVKM. The length of the CDR3 is 15 residues. The trim removed 8 bases at V and 4 bases at J, leaving 8 bases unmatched.

CDR3: CASSPTGSSGNTIYF. CDR3 sequence (DNA): TGTGCCAGCAGTCCTACAGGAAGCTCTGGAAACACCATATATTTT. The chain has TRBV6-5 and TRBJ1-3; a possible D gene is TRBD1 (5 bases). CDR1 and CDR2 (germline): MNHEY, SVGAGI. The CDR3 extends over 15 amino acids. Trimming removed 5 bases at V and 0 bases at J, with 11 bases between.

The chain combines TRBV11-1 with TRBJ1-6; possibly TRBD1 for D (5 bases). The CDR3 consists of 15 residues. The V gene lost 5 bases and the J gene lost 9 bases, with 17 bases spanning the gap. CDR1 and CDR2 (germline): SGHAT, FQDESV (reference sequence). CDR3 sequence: CASSPGRGVGSPLHF. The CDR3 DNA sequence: TGTGCCAGCAGCCCAGGGCGTGGGGTCGGTTCACCCCTCCACTTT.

The CDR3 DNA follows: TGTGCCAGCAGCTTGGGGGGATCTAATGAAAAACTGTTTTTT. This codes for CASSLGGSNEKLFF. This chain connects TRBV28 to TRBJ1-4; tentative D call: TRBD1 (5 bases). Germline lookup yields CDR1 MDHEN and CDR2 SYDVKM. V was trimmed by 6 bases and J by 3 bases, leaving 11 bases between them. The CDR3 extends over 14 amino acids.

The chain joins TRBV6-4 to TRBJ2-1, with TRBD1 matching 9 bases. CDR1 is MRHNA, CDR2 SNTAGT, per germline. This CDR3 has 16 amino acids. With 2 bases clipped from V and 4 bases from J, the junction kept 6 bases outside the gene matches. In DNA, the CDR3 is TGTGCCAGCAGTGACCTTCCGGGACAGGGATACAATGAGCAGTTCTTC. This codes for CASSDLPGQGYNEQFF.

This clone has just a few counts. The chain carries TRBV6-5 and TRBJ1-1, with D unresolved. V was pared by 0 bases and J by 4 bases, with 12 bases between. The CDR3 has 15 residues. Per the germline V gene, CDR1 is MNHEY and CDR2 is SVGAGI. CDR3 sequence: CASSYSTGMGTEAFF. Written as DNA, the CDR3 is TGTGCCAGCAGTTACTCGACGGGGATGGGCACTGAAGCTTTCTTT.

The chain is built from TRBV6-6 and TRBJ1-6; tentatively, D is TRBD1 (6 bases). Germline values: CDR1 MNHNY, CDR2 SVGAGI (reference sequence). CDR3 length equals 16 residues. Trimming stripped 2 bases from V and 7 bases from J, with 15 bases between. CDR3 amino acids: CASSYGLGGNNSPLHF. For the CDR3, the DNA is TGTGCCAGCAGTTACGGGTTAGGGGGTAACAATTCACCCCTCCACTTT.

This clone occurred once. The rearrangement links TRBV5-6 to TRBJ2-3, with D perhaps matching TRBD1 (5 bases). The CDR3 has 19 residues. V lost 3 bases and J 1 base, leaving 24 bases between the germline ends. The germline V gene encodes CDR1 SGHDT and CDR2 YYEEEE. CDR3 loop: CASSSTDLIQGWGTDTQYF. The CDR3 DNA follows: TGTGCCAGCAGCTCAACGGATCTAATCCAGGGATGGGGCACAGATACGCAGTATTTT.

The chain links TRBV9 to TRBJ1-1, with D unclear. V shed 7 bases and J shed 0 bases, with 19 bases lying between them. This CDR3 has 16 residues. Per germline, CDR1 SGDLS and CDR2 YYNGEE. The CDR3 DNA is TGTGCCAGCGCCCCGACAAGGCCTGACATGAACACTGAAGCTTTCTTT. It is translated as CASAPTRPDMNTEAFF.

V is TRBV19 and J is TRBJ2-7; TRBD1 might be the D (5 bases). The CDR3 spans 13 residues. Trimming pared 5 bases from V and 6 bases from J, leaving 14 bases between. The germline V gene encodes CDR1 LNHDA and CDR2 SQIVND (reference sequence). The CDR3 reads CASSSGRDREQYF. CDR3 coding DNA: TGTGCCAGTAGTTCCGGCAGGGATCGCGAGCAGTACTTC.

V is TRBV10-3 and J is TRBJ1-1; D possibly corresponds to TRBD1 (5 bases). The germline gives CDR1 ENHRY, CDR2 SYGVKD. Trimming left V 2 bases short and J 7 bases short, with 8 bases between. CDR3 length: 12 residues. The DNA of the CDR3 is TGTGCCATCAGTGAGGGGGCTGGTGAAGCTTTCTTT. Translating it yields CAISEGAGEAFF.

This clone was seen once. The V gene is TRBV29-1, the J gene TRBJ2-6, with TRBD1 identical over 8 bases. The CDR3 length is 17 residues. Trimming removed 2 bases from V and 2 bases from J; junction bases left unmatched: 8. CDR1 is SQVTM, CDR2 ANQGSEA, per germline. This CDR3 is CSVELDRAETGANVLTF. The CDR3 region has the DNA TGCAGCGTTGAACTGGACAGGGCGGAAACTGGGGCCAACGTCCTGACTTTC.

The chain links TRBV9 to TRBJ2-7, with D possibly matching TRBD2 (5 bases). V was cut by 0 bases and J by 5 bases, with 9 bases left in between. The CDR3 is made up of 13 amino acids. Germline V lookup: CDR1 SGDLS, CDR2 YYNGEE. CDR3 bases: TGTGCCAGCAGCGTAGGAGGGTTCAACGAGCAGTACTTC. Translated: CASSVGGFNEQYF.

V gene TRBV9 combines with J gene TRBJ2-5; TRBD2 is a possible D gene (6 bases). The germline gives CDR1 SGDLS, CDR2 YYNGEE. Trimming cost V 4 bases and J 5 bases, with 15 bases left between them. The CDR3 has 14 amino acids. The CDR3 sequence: CASSPRGTGETQYF. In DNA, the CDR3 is TGTGCCAGCAGCCCACGGGGGACGGGCGAGACCCAGTACTTC.

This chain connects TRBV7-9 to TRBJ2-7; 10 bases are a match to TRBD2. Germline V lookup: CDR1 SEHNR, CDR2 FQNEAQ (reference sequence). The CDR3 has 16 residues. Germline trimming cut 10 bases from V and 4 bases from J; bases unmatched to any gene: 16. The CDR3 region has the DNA TGTGCCACCCCCCCCCACCTGGCTAGCGGGAGTTACGAGCAGTACTTC. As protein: CATPPHLASGSYEQYF.

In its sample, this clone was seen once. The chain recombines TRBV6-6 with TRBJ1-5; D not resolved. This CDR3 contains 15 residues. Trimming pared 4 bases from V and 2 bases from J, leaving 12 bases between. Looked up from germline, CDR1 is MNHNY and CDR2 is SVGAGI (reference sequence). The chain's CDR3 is CASSLHLYGNQPQHF. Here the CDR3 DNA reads TGTGCCAGCAGTTTACATTTGTATGGCAATCAGCCCCAGCATTTT.

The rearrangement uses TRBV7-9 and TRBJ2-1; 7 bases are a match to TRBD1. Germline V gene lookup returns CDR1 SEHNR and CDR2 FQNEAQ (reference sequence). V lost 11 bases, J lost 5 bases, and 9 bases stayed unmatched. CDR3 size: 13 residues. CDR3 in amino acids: CASRQGPNNEQFF. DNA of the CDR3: TGTGCCTCTAGACAGGGCCCCAACAATGAGCAGTTCTTC.

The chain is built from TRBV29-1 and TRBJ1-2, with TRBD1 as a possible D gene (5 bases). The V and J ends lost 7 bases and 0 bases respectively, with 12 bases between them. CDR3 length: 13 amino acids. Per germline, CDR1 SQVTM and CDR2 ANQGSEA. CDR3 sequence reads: CSARGSPNYGYTF. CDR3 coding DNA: TGCAGCGCTCGGGGGAGCCCTAACTATGGCTACACCTTC.

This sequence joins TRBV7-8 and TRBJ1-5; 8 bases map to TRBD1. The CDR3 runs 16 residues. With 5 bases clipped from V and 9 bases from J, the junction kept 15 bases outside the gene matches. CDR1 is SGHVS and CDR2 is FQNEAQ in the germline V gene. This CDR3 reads CASSPTDRGSHLPQHF. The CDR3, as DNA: TGTGCCAGCAGCCCAACAGACAGGGGTTCTCATTTGCCCCAGCATTTT. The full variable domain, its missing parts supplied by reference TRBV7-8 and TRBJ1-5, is GAGVSQSPRYKVAKRGQDVALRCDPISGHVSLFWYQQALGQGPEFLTYFQNEAQLDKSGLPSDRFFAERPEGSVSTLKIQRTQQEDSAVYLCASSPTDRGSHLPQHFGDGTRLSIL.

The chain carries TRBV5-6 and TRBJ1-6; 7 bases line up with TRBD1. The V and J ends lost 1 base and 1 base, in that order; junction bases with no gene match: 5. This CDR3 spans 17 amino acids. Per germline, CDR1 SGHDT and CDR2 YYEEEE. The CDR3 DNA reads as TGTGCCAGCAGCTTGAGAGGGGGCGAGTCCTATAATTCACCCCTCCACTTT. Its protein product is CASSLRGGESYNSPLHF.

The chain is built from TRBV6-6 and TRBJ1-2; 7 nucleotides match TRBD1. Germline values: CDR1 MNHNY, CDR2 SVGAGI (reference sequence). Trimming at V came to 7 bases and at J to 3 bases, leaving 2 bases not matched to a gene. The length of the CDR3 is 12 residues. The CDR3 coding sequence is TGTGCCAGCATCGACAGGGACTATGGCTACACCTTC. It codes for CASIDRDYGYTF.

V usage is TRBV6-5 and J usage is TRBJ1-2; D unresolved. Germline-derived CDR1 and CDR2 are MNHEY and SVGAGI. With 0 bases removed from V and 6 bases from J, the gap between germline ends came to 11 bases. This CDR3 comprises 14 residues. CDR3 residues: CASSYSTGGDGYTF. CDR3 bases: TGTGCCAGCAGTTACTCGACGGGAGGAGATGGCTACACCTTC.